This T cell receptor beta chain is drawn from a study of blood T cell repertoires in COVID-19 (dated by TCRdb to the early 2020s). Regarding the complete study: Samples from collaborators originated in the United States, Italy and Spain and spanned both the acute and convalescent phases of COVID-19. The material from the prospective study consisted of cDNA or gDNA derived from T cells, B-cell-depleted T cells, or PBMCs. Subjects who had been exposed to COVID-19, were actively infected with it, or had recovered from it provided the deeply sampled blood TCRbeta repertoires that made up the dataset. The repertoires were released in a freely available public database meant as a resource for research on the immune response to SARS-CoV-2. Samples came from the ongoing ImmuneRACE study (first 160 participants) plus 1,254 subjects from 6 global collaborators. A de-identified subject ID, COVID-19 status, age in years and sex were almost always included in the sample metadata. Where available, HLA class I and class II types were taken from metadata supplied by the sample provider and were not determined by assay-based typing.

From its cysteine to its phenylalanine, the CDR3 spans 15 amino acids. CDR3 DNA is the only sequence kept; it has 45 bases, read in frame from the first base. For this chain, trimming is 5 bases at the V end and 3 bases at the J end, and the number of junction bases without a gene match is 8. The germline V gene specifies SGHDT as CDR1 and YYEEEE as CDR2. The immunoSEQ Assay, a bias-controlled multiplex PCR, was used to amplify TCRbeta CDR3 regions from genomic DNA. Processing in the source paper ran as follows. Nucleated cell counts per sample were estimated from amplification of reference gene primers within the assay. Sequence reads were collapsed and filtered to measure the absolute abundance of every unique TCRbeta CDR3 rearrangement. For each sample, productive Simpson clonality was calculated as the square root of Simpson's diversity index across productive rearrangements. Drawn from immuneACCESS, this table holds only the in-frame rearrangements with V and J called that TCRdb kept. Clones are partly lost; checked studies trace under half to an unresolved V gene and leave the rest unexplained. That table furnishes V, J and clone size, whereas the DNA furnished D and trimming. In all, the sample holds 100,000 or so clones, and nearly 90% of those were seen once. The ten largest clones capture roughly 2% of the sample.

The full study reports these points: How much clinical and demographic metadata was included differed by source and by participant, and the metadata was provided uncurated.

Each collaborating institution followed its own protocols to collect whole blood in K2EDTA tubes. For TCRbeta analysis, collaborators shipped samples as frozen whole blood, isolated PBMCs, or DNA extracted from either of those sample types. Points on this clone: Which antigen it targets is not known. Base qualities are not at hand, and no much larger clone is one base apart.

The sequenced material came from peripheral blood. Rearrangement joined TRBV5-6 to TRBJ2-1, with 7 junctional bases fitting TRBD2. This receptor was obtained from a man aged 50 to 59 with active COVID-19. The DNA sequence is TGTGCCAGCAGGTATCAGCGGGAATTCTACAATGAGCAGTTCTTC. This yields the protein CASRYQREFYNEQFF.